The clone carrying this T cell receptor beta chain was found a few times. Its matching antigen is unknown. The data derive from a study of T cell repertoires in cytomegalovirus infection. Study as a whole: Public TCR beta signature analysis indicated the presence of both CMV infection and matching HLA type. Study-wide findings and caveats: Of the TCR beta families, the public ones yielded a cumulative frequency that identified carriers of CMV plus the relevant HLA. Ex vivo responses were dominated by HLA-C-restricted CMV-specific TCR beta clonotypes.

TCRdb re-derived calls from the reads in MiXCR, one entry per CDR3 protein. The sample contains roughly 220,000 distinct CDR3 sequences, roughly 34% of which appear only once. Germline V lookup: CDR1 LNHDA, CDR2 SQIVND (reference sequence). CDR3 length: 13 amino acids. V dropped 4 bases and J dropped 8 bases, with 14 bases sitting between them. The source material was CD8+ T cells from cultured PBMCs, sampled from culture after CMV antigen stimulation. This receptor was obtained from a human donor in good health (CMV status not recorded). Some clones in this sample may be carry-over from other donors' samples. The chain is built from TRBV19 and TRBJ1-2, with D possibly TRBD1 on 6 matching bases. The DNA for the CDR3 is TGTGCCAGTAGTACTTCCAGGGGACGAGGCTACACCTTC. Translating gives CASSTSRGRGYTF.